Listed here are 4 T cell receptor beta chains from one sample, sequenced in a study of T cell responses to AZD1222 COVID-19 vaccine. Clones were sequenced by immunoSEQ multiplex PCR, and TCRdb holds only the in-frame ones, with some missing. The table records about 140,000 clones, 80% to 90% of them present only once. The material sequenced was peripheral blood, taken on day 0 of AZD1222 vaccination. The receptors derive from an adult in good health.

The chain joins TRBV9 to TRBJ2-2, with D perhaps matching TRBD1 or TRBD2 (5 bases each). Germline V gene lookup returns CDR1 SGDLS and CDR2 YYNGEE. The CDR3 consists of 14 residues. Trimming shortened V by 4 bases and J by 5 bases, and 12 bases separated the two germline ends. The CDR3 region is CASSLRWGTGELFF. The CDR3 nucleotides are TGTGCCAGCAGCCTCCGGTGGGGGACCGGGGAGCTGTTTTTT.

The V call is TRBV15, the J call TRBJ2-2; possible D gene TRBD2, 6 bases. Trimming cost V 1 base and J 0 bases, with 15 bases left between them. CDR1 is LNHNV and CDR2 is YYDKDF in the germline V gene (reference sequence). The CDR3 has 18 amino acids. CDR3 sequence reads: CATSRGEAYLANTGELFF. The CDR3 bases are TGTGCCACCAGCAGAGGGGAGGCGTACCTCGCGAACACCGGGGAGCTGTTTTTT.

The table lists this clone with a few counts. The chain is built from TRBV7-2 and TRBJ1-5; D gene unclear. The length of the CDR3 is 14 residues. The ends were cut back, 1 base at V and 5 bases at J, with 9 bases in the middle. Germline V CDR1 and CDR2: SGHTA, FQGNSA. This CDR3 is CASSLGRAYQPQHF. The CDR3 bases are TGTGCCAGCAGCTTAGGTAGGGCTTATCAGCCCCAGCATTTT.

This clone was picked up a small number of times. The chain links TRBV7-8 to TRBJ2-4, with D perhaps assigned TRBD1 or TRBD2 (5 bases each). V was pared by 1 base and J by 0 bases, with 16 bases between. CDR1 and CDR2 (germline): SGHVS, FQNEAQ. This CDR3 is built from 18 residues. The CDR3 loop reads CASSLVGPLGEAKNIQYF. DNA of the CDR3: TGTGCCAGCAGCTTAGTAGGTCCTTTGGGGGAAGCCAAAAACATTCAGTACTTC.